One and the same sample provided the 27 T cell receptor beta chains below, sequenced in a study of beta chain features in type 1 diabetes. Study-wide results and caveats: TCRB CDR3 length was moderately but significantly reduced in all four CD4+ subsets of Type 1 diabetes patients.

Their antigens are not known. Since all of the isolated RNA was reverse transcribed, expressed TCRB transcripts were what got sequenced. Assay used: immunoSEQ multiplex PCR; TCRdb lists only in-frame clones, some missing. The sample has 150,000 to 200,000 clones, approximately 62% seen once. Sequenced sample: naive CD4+ T cells from blood. These TCRs come from a man aged 25 to 40 with type 1 diabetes.

This chain connects TRBV7-9 to TRBJ2-3; 10 bases map to TRBD2. CDR1 is SEHNR, CDR2 FQNEAQ, per germline (reference sequence). After removal of 5 bases from V and 0 bases from J, the junction contained 2 bases not matched to a gene. CDR3 length equals 15 residues. CDR3 amino acids: CASSLLAGSTDTQYF. As DNA, the CDR3 is TGTGCCAGCAGCCTACTAGCGGGGAGCACAGATACGCAGTATTTT. Full variable domain (outside the CDR3, taken from reference TRBV7-9 and TRBJ2-3): DTGVSQNPRHKITKRGQNVTFRCDPISEHNRLYWYRQTLGQGPEFLTYFQNEAQLEKSRLLSDRFSAERPKGSFSTLEIQRTEQGDSAMYLCASSLLAGSTDTQYFGPGTRLTVL.

The chain couples TRBV20-1 to TRBJ1-2; D call uncertain. V lost 5 bases, J lost 6 bases, and 4 bases lay in between. This CDR3 region has 9 residues. CDR1 and CDR2 from the germline V gene are DFQATT and SNEGSKA (reference sequence). CDR3 DNA: TGCAGTGCTGGGGATGGCTACACCTTC. Its protein product is CSAGDGYTF.

This clone was counted a few times. This chain joins TRBV4-3 and TRBJ2-6; D gene ambiguous. The CDR3 covers 18 residues. CDR1 is LGHNA and CDR2 is YSLEER in the germline V gene. V lost 0 bases and J lost 2, with 14 bases in between. CDR3 bases: TGCGCCAGCAGCCAAGAGCCGTATGAGGCGGCTGGGGCCAACGTCCTGACTTTC. It encodes CASSQEPYEAAGANVLTF.

This sequence joins TRBV7-9 and TRBJ1-6; D is perhaps TRBD1 (5 bases). The CDR3 contains 15 residues. CDR1 is SEHNR and CDR2 is FQNEAQ in the germline V gene (reference sequence). The V end lost 0 bases, the J end lost 10 bases, and 13 bases lay between the germline ends. This CDR3 is CASSLAPGIRSPLHF. For the CDR3, the DNA is TGTGCCAGCAGCTTAGCGCCAGGGATCCGATCACCCCTCCACTTT.

The gene calls are TRBV15 and TRBJ1-1, with TRBD1 as a possible D gene (6 bases). The CDR3 totals 15 residues. Germline V gene lookup returns CDR1 LNHNV and CDR2 YYDKDF (reference sequence). V lost 3 bases and J lost 3, with 14 bases in between. The CDR3 nucleotides read TGTGCCACCAGCAGTGCACCAGGGGCTTACACTGAAGCTTTCTTT. As protein: CATSSAPGAYTEAFF.

This chain joins TRBV7-9 and TRBJ2-5; 8 bases are a match to TRBD1. The trim removed 5 bases at V and 2 bases at J, leaving 4 bases unmatched. This CDR3 comprises 14 residues. The germline V gene encodes CDR1 SEHNR and CDR2 FQNEAQ (reference sequence). The CDR3 bases are TGTGCCAGCAGCCCTAGGGACAGGCAAGAGACCCAGTACTTC. This codes for CASSPRDRQETQYF. Full variable domain (missing parts from reference TRBV7-9 and TRBJ2-5): DTGVSQNPRHKITKRGQNVTFRCDPISEHNRLYWYRQTLGQGPEFLTYFQNEAQLEKSRLLSDRFSAERPKGSFSTLEIQRTEQGDSAMYLCASSPRDRQETQYFGPGTRLLVL.

The rearrangement joins TRBV29-1 to TRBJ2-1; TRBD1 might be the D (7 bases). Germline loops: CDR1 SQVTM, CDR2 ANQGSEA. This CDR3 contains 15 residues. Trimming shortened V by 1 base and J by 9 bases, and 19 bases separated the two germline ends. CDR3 loop: CSVEVRGAGMAEQFF. CDR3 in DNA: TGCAGCGTTGAAGTCAGGGGGGCCGGTATGGCTGAGCAGTTCTTC.

The rearrangement links TRBV27 to TRBJ1-6; D remains ambiguous. The germline V and J ends were trimmed by 5 bases and 8 bases, with 10 bases remaining between them. The CDR3 has 13 residues. CDR1 MNHEY and CDR2 SMNVEV come from the germline V gene (reference sequence). The CDR3 bases are TGTGCCAGCAGTCCGAGACTGGATTCACCCCTCCACTTT. This encodes CASSPRLDSPLHF.

The chain joins TRBV11-2 to TRBJ1-2, with D perhaps matching TRBD1 (5 bases). The germline V and J ends were trimmed by 2 bases and 7 bases, with 11 bases remaining between them. Germline values: CDR1 SGHAT, CDR2 FQNNGV. CDR3 length: 13 amino acids. This chain's CDR3 is CASSLSPQGGYTF. CDR3 sequence (DNA): TGTGCCAGCAGCTTATCACCGCAGGGTGGCTACACCTTC.

V usage is TRBV30 and J usage is TRBJ1-4, with D uncertain. This CDR3 has 15 amino acids. The V end lost 0 bases, the J end lost 7 bases, and 15 bases lay between the germline ends. Germline V lookup: CDR1 GTSNPN, CDR2 SVGIG (reference sequence). The CDR3 region is CAWSVKKGASEKLFF. CDR3 nucleotides: TGTGCCTGGAGTGTAAAAAAGGGCGCGAGTGAAAAACTGTTTTTT.

This clone was counted a few times. This chain connects TRBV18 to TRBJ2-7; 8 bases are a match to TRBD2. Germline V gives CDR1 KGHSH, CDR2 LQKENI. Unmatched junction bases numbered 4, after V lost 0 bases and J lost 3 bases. The CDR3 covers 15 residues. CDR3 bases: TGTGCCAGCTCACCACCAGGACTAGCAAGCTACGAGCAGTACTTC. Translating it yields CASSPPGLASYEQYF.

This clone occurred a few times. The genes are TRBV28 and TRBJ2-1; TRBD2 matches 8 bases. Germline assignment: CDR1 MDHEN and CDR2 SYDVKM. This CDR3 is built from 16 residues. Trimming cost V 4 bases and J 0 bases; bases outside gene matches: 5. In DNA form, the CDR3 reads TGTGCCAGCAGTTCTCGACTAGCGCTCTCCTACAATGAGCAGTTCTTC. It yields the protein CASSSRLALSYNEQFF. Together with reference TRBV28 and TRBJ2-1, the CDR3 gives the full variable domain: DVKVTQSSRYLVKRTGEKVFLECVQDMDHENMFWYRQDPGLGLRLIYFSYDVKMKEKGDIPEGYSVSREKKERFSLILESASTNQTSMYLCASSSRLALSYNEQFFGPGTRLTVL.

This clone was counted between two and nine times. The chain joins TRBV29-1 to TRBJ2-3; D might be TRBD2 (6 bases). The V gene's germline CDR1 is SQVTM and CDR2 ANQGSEA. The CDR3 has 13 residues. V lost 6 bases and J lost 3, with 13 bases in between. The DNA of the CDR3 is TGCAGCGTGGAGCGGGTAGGAACAGATACGCAGTATTTT. It yields the protein CSVERVGTDTQYF.

The CDR3 DNA reads TGTGCCAGCAGCGACCGGGACAGAGCTTCCTACGAGCAGTACTTC. The encoded protein is CASSDRDRASYEQYF. The chain couples TRBV9 to TRBJ2-7; 7 nucleotides line up with TRBD1. Per the germline V gene, CDR1 is SGDLS and CDR2 is YYNGEE. This CDR3 has 15 residues. V dropped 3 bases and J dropped 1; count of bases not matched to a gene: 7.

The chain links TRBV29-1 to TRBJ2-7; no firm D call. CDR3 length: 12 amino acids. The ends were cut back, 1 base at V and 3 bases at J, with 7 bases in the middle. Per the germline V gene, CDR1 is SQVTM and CDR2 is ANQGSEA. CDR3 amino acids: CSVEGPNYEQYF. In DNA, the CDR3 is TGCAGCGTTGAAGGACCAAACTACGAGCAGTACTTC.

This chain joins TRBV18 and TRBJ2-6, with D hard to call. Germline V gives CDR1 KGHSH, CDR2 LQKENI. V lost 3 bases to trimming and J lost 2 bases, with 11 bases between them. CDR3 size: 16 residues. This CDR3 is CASSPSLGTGANVLTF. CDR3 nucleotides: TGTGCCAGCTCACCTTCTTTGGGGACTGGGGCCAACGTCCTGACTTTC.

This clone was seen a few times. V usage is TRBV7-8 and J usage is TRBJ2-5, with D uncertain. The length of the CDR3 is 13 residues. Per germline, CDR1 SGHVS and CDR2 FQNEAQ. V lost 1 base and J 0 bases, leaving 3 bases between the germline ends. In DNA, the CDR3 is TGTGCCAGCAGCTTAGTAGACCAAGAGACCCAGTACTTC. Translating gives CASSLVDQETQYF.

This clone was seen a handful of times. The chain recombines TRBV11-2 with TRBJ1-1; tentative D call: TRBD1 (5 bases). V dropped 5 bases and J dropped 3 bases, with 16 bases sitting between them. Germline lookup yields CDR1 SGHAT and CDR2 FQNNGV. The CDR3 spans 15 residues. This chain's CDR3 is CASSPLSGGDTEAFF. The CDR3 bases are TGTGCCAGCAGCCCCCTTTCGGGGGGAGACACTGAAGCTTTCTTT.

This chain connects TRBV6-6 to TRBJ2-3; 8 positions agree with TRBD2. Germline V gene lookup returns CDR1 MNHNY and CDR2 SVGAGI (reference sequence). This CDR3 contains 14 residues. Trimming cost V 4 bases and J 3 bases; bases outside gene matches: 3. CDR3 bases: TGTGCCAGCAGTTGGCGGGGGGAAACAGATACGCAGTATTTT. Encoded protein: CASSWRGETDTQYF.

The V and J genes are TRBV27 and TRBJ2-7, with 10 bases matching TRBD2. V lost 6 bases, J lost 5 bases, and 7 bases stayed unmatched. This CDR3 has 14 residues. Germline V gene lookup returns CDR1 MNHEY and CDR2 SMNVEV (reference sequence). CDR3 protein: CASSTGTSDHEQYF. The DNA of the CDR3 is TGTGCCAGCAGCACCGGGACTAGCGACCACGAGCAGTACTTC.

With regard to this clone: The same CDR3 also results from other DNA sequences found in this sample. The CDR3 DNA is TGTGCCTGGAGTGTACAGGGATATCAGCCCCAGCATTTT. Translation gives CAWSVQGYQPQHF. The chain employs TRBV30 and TRBJ1-5; tentatively, D is TRBD1 (6 bases). The germline CDR1 and CDR2 sequences are GTSNPN and SVGIG (reference sequence). This CDR3 contains 13 residues. Trimming removed 0 bases at V and 5 bases at J, with 8 bases between.

The V gene is TRBV15, the J gene TRBJ2-5; D is perhaps TRBD2 (5 bases). Between the trimmed V and J ends, which lost 0 bases and 7 bases, there was a span of 9 bases. Germline values: CDR1 LNHNV, CDR2 YYDKDF (reference sequence). This CDR3 is 13 amino acids long. CDR3 nucleotides: TGTGCCACCAGCAGAGATCATGAGGGGACCCAGTACTTC. This gives the protein CATSRDHEGTQYF.

This clone was recorded only once. The chain carries TRBV30 and TRBJ1-2, with D possibly TRBD1 on 6 matching bases. The CDR3 runs 12 residues. Trimming pared 0 bases from V and 8 bases from J, leaving 10 bases between. CDR1 and CDR2 (germline): GTSNPN, SVGIG (reference sequence). The chain's CDR3 is CAWSVQGDGYTF. For the CDR3, the DNA is TGTGCCTGGAGTGTACAGGGTGACGGCTACACCTTC.

The chain carries TRBV5-1 and TRBJ2-7, with D maybe TRBD1 (6 bases). From germline, CDR1 is SGHRS and CDR2 YFSETQ. This CDR3 has 16 amino acids. V was shortened by 4 bases and J by 3 bases, with 20 bases between the two germline ends. The CDR3: CASSLEVTGFGYEQYF. CDR3 bases: TGCGCCAGCAGCCTGGAGGTTACAGGGTTTGGCTACGAGCAGTACTTC.

The chain joins TRBV4-3 to TRBJ1-6, with D perhaps matching TRBD1 (5 bases). Trimming removed 2 bases at V and 8 bases at J, with 7 bases between. The germline CDR1 and CDR2 sequences are LGHNA and YSLEER. The CDR3 loop spans 13 amino acids. The CDR3 spells CASSQLRDSPLHF. CDR3 DNA: TGCGCCAGCAGCCAACTCAGGGATTCACCCCTCCACTTT.

The chain employs TRBV7-2 and TRBJ2-4; 7 bases map to TRBD2. Germline CDR1 is SGHTA and CDR2 is FQGNSA. The CDR3 consists of 17 residues. V lost 0 bases to trimming and J lost 2 bases; unmatched junction nucleotides: 7. DNA of the CDR3: TGTGCCAGCAGCTTAGCGCCGGGGGAGGGGTCCAAAAACATTCAGTACTTC. It is translated as CASSLAPGEGSKNIQYF.

The chain combines TRBV25-1 with TRBJ1-2, with D unclear. The CDR3 consists of 12 residues. Trimming removed 8 bases from V and 6 bases from J, with 13 bases in between. The germline V gene has CDR1 MGHDK and CDR2 SYGVNS. The chain's CDR3 is CASSTWRDGYTF. Here the CDR3 DNA reads TGTGCCAGCTCTACATGGAGGGATGGCTACACCTTC.